This T cell receptor beta chain was captured in a study of blood T cell repertoires in COVID-19. Turning to the study itself: Samples came from the United States, Italy and Spain, spanning acute and convalescent COVID-19.

Sequencing was performed with immunoSEQ multiplex PCR; in TCRdb, only in-frame clones are kept and a portion is missing. The repertoire holds approximately 350,000 clones, with about 90% as singletons. CDR1 and CDR2 from the germline V gene are LNHDA and SQIVND (reference sequence). The CDR3 covers 18 residues. With 3 bases removed from V and 7 bases from J, the gap between germline ends came to 27 bases. The sample consisted of peripheral blood. The chain combines TRBV19 with TRBJ1-2, with D perhaps TRBD1 (6 bases). This TCR was sampled from a woman aged 18-30 years who had recovered from COVID-19. The CDR3 here is CASSILPGWGRGHGGYTF. CDR3 nucleotide sequence: TGTGCCAGTAGTATCCTCCCGGGTTGGGGGAGGGGACACGGTGGCTACACCTTC.